The rows below give T cell receptor beta chains drawn from one sample of a study of T-cell memory formation after mild COVID-19. TCRdb used MiXCR to reprocess the 5' RACE reads, holding one entry per CDR3 protein. Here the sample spans approximately 300,000 distinct CDR3 sequences, less than 20% being singletons. Source material: PBMCs or a T cell subset sorted from them (not recorded which). These receptors came from a young man who had mild COVID-19 (a few samples of this study predate the infection). Cell type and time point are not known. The CDR3 runs from the conserved cysteine through the conserved F or W. Fields, in order: V gene, clone size, CDR3 protein. Where a row states a size, it is once, few, many or the class of an expanded clone; other rows omit it.

TRBV19 few CASRLDAYNEQFF
TRBV20-1 many CSALLPGRTDYEQYF
TRBV30 - CAWSEEMYQETQYF
TRBV12-3/TRBV12-4 many CASGRPGGGTDTQYF
TRBV9 few CASSVPGGQETQYF
TRBV7-9 few CASSLVSGINSPLHF
TRBV7-2 - CASSLSPAGEKLFF
TRBV4-1 - CASSLSGYYGYTF
TRBV20-1 few CSAGRASVGNTGELFF
TRBV4-1 few CASRSVTGRPGYTF
TRBV6-5 - CASSYSRVTDTQYF
TRBV7-9 - CASSLAGGPGETQYF
TRBV28 - CASSFFSRTGELFF
TRBV7-2 few CASSPRGGSNSPLHF
TRBV4-3 - CASSQDREETQYF
TRBV20-1 - CSARDSGVEQFF
TRBV5-4 once CGGGRQGSDYGYTF
TRBV27 few CASSPRRGGTETQYF
TRBV29-1 - CSVERGGETGELFF
TRBV6-6 - CASSDPSDANEKLFF
TRBV9 few CASSPQTGRLLWANVLTF
TRBV6-4 few CASSDGRGPYNEQFF
TRBV29-1 - CSVPGVIPDTQYF
TRBV19 many CASSGTSGDYNEQFF
TRBV5-6 - CASAFQERFGYGYTF
TRBV5-1 few CASSLNRDFYGYTF
TRBV7-2 - CAGRQGEGYTF
TRBV4-2 - CASSQDAHSGETQYF
TRBV29-1 - CSVDKDGETQYF
TRBV28 few CAIIGVNTGELFF
TRBV7-2 few CASSPPSGTSTDTQYF
TRBV7-2 - CASTVDRQETQYF
TRBV7-8 few CASSPHRLADNTGELFF
TRBV18 few CASSPRYGGREETQYF
TRBV7-6 - CASSLPTIGGAGSTGELFF